The entry that follows covers one T cell receptor beta chain sequence. The sample comes from a study of technical replicates of blood from a few donors. The repertoire was sequenced with immunoSEQ multiplex PCR; TCRdb's copy has only in-frame clones and lacks some. The table has 50,000 to 80,000 clones, roughly 90% seen once. The germline gives CDR1 KGHSH, CDR2 LQKENI. The CDR3 length is 13 residues. Trimming removed 0 bases from V and 6 bases from J, with 8 bases in between. This TCR was recovered from a human donor in good health. Some clones in this sample may be carry-over from other donors' samples. The chain is built from TRBV18 and TRBJ1-2; D uncertain. Sequencing was carried out using PBMCs. The CDR3 sequence: CASSPPGEHGYTF. The CDR3 DNA is TGTGCCAGCTCACCACCCGGGGAGCATGGCTACACCTTC. Full variable domain (remainder filled in from reference TRBV18 and TRBJ1-2): NAGVMQNPRHLVRRRGQEARLRCSPMKGHSHVYWYRQLPEEGLKFMVYLQKENIIDESGMPKERFSAEFPKEGPSILRIQQVVRGDSAAYFCASSPPGEHGYTFGSGTRLTVV.